The 23 T cell receptor beta chains below all came from one sample that was sequenced in a study of T cells after yellow fever vaccination. TCRdb ran MiXCR on the 5' RACE reads and lists one entry per CDR3 protein. The sample lists 230,000 or so distinct CDR3 sequences, about 3.9% occurring once. Sample: PBMCs, taken 15 days after the yellow fever booster vaccination. These receptors were collected from a man aged 18-30 years who received the YFV17D yellow fever vaccine.

This clonotype has more than one count but fewer than ten. J is TRBJ1-2 and V is TRBV3-1; D call uncertain. This CDR3 has 13 amino acids. Trimming stripped 4 bases from V and 3 bases from J, with 9 bases between. Germline V gives CDR1 LGHDT, CDR2 YNNKEL (reference sequence). In DNA form, the CDR3 reads TGTGCCAGCAGCCGTAACAGCGACTATGGCTACACCTTC. This gives the protein CASSRNSDYGYTF.

This clonotype showed up many times. This chain uses TRBV7-9 with TRBJ2-5; 7 nucleotides align to TRBD1. The germline V gene has CDR1 SEHNR and CDR2 FQNEAQ (reference sequence). This CDR3 is built from 11 residues. The V segment lost 9 bases and the J segment 5 bases; nucleotides outside the gene matches: 3. The CDR3 coding sequence is TGTGCCAGTGGGACAGTGGAGACCCAGTACTTC. This gives the protein CASGTVETQYF.

This clonotype has a count of ten or more. This chain connects TRBV6-2 or TRBV6-3 to TRBJ2-1; unclear D gene. CDR1 MNHEY and CDR2 SVGEGT come from the germline V gene. The V gene lost 5 bases and the J gene lost 9 bases, with 11 bases spanning the gap. The CDR3 runs to 12 residues. The CDR3 sequence is CASSLHGSEQFF. Here the CDR3 DNA reads TGTGCCAGCAGTCTACACGGAAGTGAGCAGTTCTTC.

This clonotype came up many times. The gene calls are TRBV7-3 and TRBJ2-2; D uncertain. Trimming removed 3 bases from V and 4 bases from J, with 6 bases in between. The germline V gene encodes CDR1 SGHTA and CDR2 FQGTGA. CDR3 length: 13 residues. CDR3 region: CASSFRVTGELFF. CDR3 bases: TGTGCCAGCAGCTTCCGCGTCACCGGGGAGCTGTTTTTT.

This clonotype was seen a handful of times. This chain joins TRBV20-1 and TRBJ1-5; D gene ambiguous. Germline CDR1 and CDR2: DFQATT and SNEGSKA (reference sequence). This CDR3 spans 13 amino acids. V was trimmed by 6 bases and J by 0 bases, leaving 9 bases between them. The chain's CDR3 is CSAGVYSNQPQHF. In nucleotides, the CDR3 is TGCAGTGCGGGAGTTTATAGCAATCAGCCCCAGCATTTT.

This clonotype has ten or more counts. The gene calls are TRBV20-1 and TRBJ2-7, with D maybe TRBD2 (5 bases). Trimming stripped 0 bases from V and 2 bases from J, with 14 bases between. This CDR3 comprises 15 residues. Germline V gene data show CDR1 as DFQATT and CDR2 as SNEGSKA (reference sequence). Written as DNA, the CDR3 is TGCAGTGCTAGAGATCCCAGCGGACGGACCTACGAGCAGTACTTC. Its protein is CSARDPSGRTYEQYF.

This clonotype appeared a few times. This rearrangement joins TRBV12-3 or TRBV12-4 to TRBJ1-5; D is perhaps TRBD1 (5 bases). The V and J ends lost 6 bases and 9 bases respectively, with 15 bases between them. CDR3 length: 13 amino acids. The CDR3 is CASSPRVRGPQHF. The CDR3 DNA reads TGTGCCAGCAGCCCCAGGGTCCGGGGGCCCCAGCATTTT.

This clonotype was picked up many times. This chain connects TRBV29-1 to TRBJ2-2; possibly TRBD1 or TRBD2 for D (5 bases each). Germline V gene sequence: CDR1 SQVTM, CDR2 ANQGSEA. The CDR3 has 14 amino acids. The V gene lost 6 bases and the J gene lost 0 bases, with 11 bases spanning the gap. Here the CDR3 DNA reads TGCAGCGTCCCAGGGACCACGAACACCGGGGAGCTGTTTTTT. Translated: CSVPGTTNTGELFF.

This clonotype occurred many times. This chain joins TRBV20-1 and TRBJ2-1; 13 bases align to TRBD2. V gave up 5 bases and J gave up 7 bases; unmatched junction bases: 5. Germline V gene lookup returns CDR1 DFQATT and CDR2 SNEGSKA (reference sequence). The CDR3 contains 14 residues. CDR3 amino acids: CSAAGTSGANEQFF. CDR3 sequence (DNA): TGCAGTGCTGCCGGGACTAGCGGGGCGAATGAGCAGTTCTTC.

This clonotype appeared many times. V gene TRBV10-3 combines with J gene TRBJ2-2, with D perhaps TRBD1 or TRBD2 (5 bases each). The V gene's germline CDR1 is ENHRY and CDR2 SYGVKD. V lost 4 bases and J 0 bases, leaving 9 bases between the germline ends. This CDR3 contains 15 residues. The chain's CDR3 is CAISGGPANTGELFF. CDR3 sequence (DNA): TGTGCCATCAGTGGGGGACCTGCGAACACCGGGGAGCTGTTTTTT.

This clonotype was recorded many times. This rearrangement joins TRBV5-1 to TRBJ2-7, with D unresolved. Germline V lookup: CDR1 SGHRS, CDR2 YFSETQ. CDR3 length equals 14 residues. V was clipped by 1 base and J by 2 bases, with 10 bases between them. CDR3 amino acids: CASSLQEMTYEQYF. CDR3 coding DNA: TGCGCCAGCAGCTTGCAGGAAATGACCTACGAGCAGTACTTC. Supplemented by reference TRBV5-1 and TRBJ2-7, the full variable domain reads KAGVTQTPRYLIKTRGQQVTLSCSPISGHRSVSWYQQTPGQGLQFLFEYFSETQRNKGNFPGRFSGRQFSNSRSEMNVSTLELGDSALYLCASSLQEMTYEQYFGPGTRLTVT.

The table lists this clonotype with many counts. This chain links TRBV20-1 with TRBJ2-4; 11 bases align to TRBD2. Germline values: CDR1 DFQATT, CDR2 SNEGSKA (reference sequence). The CDR3 has 18 amino acids. V lost 6 bases and J lost 2; bases outside the gene matches: 15. The CDR3 loop is CSAASLAGGSGTKNIQYF. CDR3 DNA sequence: TGCAGTGCGGCATCTCTAGCGGGGGGAAGTGGGACCAAAAACATTCAGTACTTC.

This clonotype was counted at least ten times. This CDR3 reads CASSESGGAINEKLFF. In nucleotides, the CDR3 is TGTGCCAGCAGTGAATCTGGCGGTGCCATTAATGAAAAACTGTTTTTT. This chain connects TRBV25-1 to TRBJ1-4; D is uncertain. Germline V gene lookup returns CDR1 MGHDK and CDR2 SYGVNS. The V gene lost 1 base and the J gene lost 4 bases, with 13 bases spanning the gap. CDR3 length: 16 amino acids.

This clonotype has a count of ten or more. The rearrangement links TRBV5-6 to TRBJ2-5; 12 nucleotides line up with TRBD2. The V and J ends lost 0 bases and 3 bases, in that order; junction bases with no gene match: 9. The CDR3 loop spans 18 amino acids. CDR1 is SGHDT and CDR2 is YYEEEE in the germline V gene. The CDR3 coding sequence is TGTGCCAGCAGCTTGGCCCCAGCTAGCGGGGGGGCCGAAGAGACCCAGTACTTC. Amino acid sequence: CASSLAPASGGAEETQYF.

This clonotype was detected many times. The V and J genes are TRBV12-3 or TRBV12-4 and TRBJ1-1, with D tentatively TRBD1 (5 bases). The CDR3 runs to 13 residues. V lost 3 bases and J 3 bases, leaving 8 bases between the germline ends. The CDR3 loop reads CASSFARDTEAFF. CDR3 coding DNA: TGTGCCAGCAGTTTTGCCAGGGACACTGAAGCTTTCTTT.

This clonotype was recorded many times. This chain links TRBV4-3 with TRBJ2-1, with 10 bases identical to TRBD2. J gave up 3 bases and V 1 base, and 0 bases lay outside the gene matches. Germline CDR1 reads LGHNA; CDR2 reads YSLEER. This CDR3 has 15 residues. The CDR3 DNA is TGCGCCAGCAGCCAAGGGACTAGCGGCTACAATGAGCAGTTCTTC. It codes for CASSQGTSGYNEQFF.

This clonotype was recorded many times. The rearrangement joins TRBV14 to TRBJ2-7, with 8 bases lining up with TRBD2. Germline V gene data show CDR1 as SGHDN and CDR2 as FVKESK. J lost 6 bases, V lost 1 base, and 8 bases had no gene match. The CDR3 runs 15 residues. The CDR3 reads CASSQVGGGPSEQYV. CDR3 sequence (DNA): TGTGCCAGCAGCCAAGTTGGCGGGGGGCCCTCCGAGCAGTACGTC.

This clonotype was detected ten times or more. The chain couples TRBV12-3 or TRBV12-4 to TRBJ2-3; D is undetermined. V dropped 6 bases and J dropped 2 bases, with 6 bases sitting between them. The CDR3 totals 12 residues. In nucleotides, the CDR3 is TGTGCCAGCAGCTCCAACACAGATACGCAGTATTTT. This encodes CASSSNTDTQYF.

This chain connects TRBV6-2 or TRBV6-3 to TRBJ1-5; 9 bases are shared with TRBD1. This CDR3 is built from 15 residues. The ends lost 6 bases at V and 3 bases at J; junction bases unmatched: 6. Germline V gene data show CDR1 as MNHEY and CDR2 as SVGEGT. CDR3 in DNA: TGTGCCAGCAGCCTCTGGGACAGGGTCAATCAGCCCCAGCATTTT. It encodes CASSLWDRVNQPQHF.

Many counts were recorded for this clonotype. The chain uses TRBV5-1 and TRBJ1-1; no reliable D call. Germline V gene sequence: CDR1 SGHRS, CDR2 YFSETQ. The CDR3 loop spans 14 amino acids. Trimming left V 4 bases short and J 5 bases short, with 15 bases between. CDR3 loop: CASSPKGSWTEAFF. The CDR3 nucleotides read TGCGCCAGCAGCCCTAAGGGATCGTGGACTGAAGCTTTCTTT.

This clonotype was counted ten times or more. The rearrangement links TRBV6-2 or TRBV6-3 to TRBJ2-3; D uncertain. CDR1 is MNHEY and CDR2 is SVGEGT in the germline V gene. Trimming left V 6 bases short and J 3 bases short, with 16 bases between. The CDR3 totals 15 residues. The CDR3 region is CASSSNMIQTDTQYF. CDR3 sequence (DNA): TGTGCCAGCAGCAGTAACATGATACAAACAGATACGCAGTATTTT.

The table lists this clonotype with many counts. The chain combines TRBV7-2 with TRBJ2-2; the D gene is possibly TRBD1 (6 bases). The V gene's germline CDR1 is SGHTA and CDR2 FQGNSA. The CDR3 contains 15 residues. The germline V and J ends were trimmed by 1 base and 2 bases, with 8 bases remaining between them. This CDR3 is CASSLVGANTGELFF. The CDR3 DNA follows: TGTGCCAGCAGCTTAGTGGGGGCAAACACCGGGGAGCTGTTTTTT. Supplemented by reference TRBV7-2 and TRBJ2-2, the full variable domain reads GAGVSQSPSNKVTEKGKDVELRCDPISGHTALYWYRQSLGQGLEFLIYFQGNSAPDKSGLPSDRFSAERTGGSVSTLTIQRTQQEDSAVYLCASSLVGANTGELFFGEGSRLTVL.

This clonotype occurred a few times. The chain has TRBV29-1 and TRBJ1-2; D may be TRBD1 (5 bases). CDR3 length equals 12 residues. Between the trimmed V and J ends, which lost 4 bases and 5 bases, there was a span of 11 bases. CDR1 and CDR2 from the germline V gene are SQVTM and ANQGSEA. The CDR3 loop reads CSVGQGGYGYTF. The CDR3 coding sequence is TGCAGCGTTGGTCAGGGTGGATATGGCTACACCTTC.